This T cell receptor beta chain came from a study of T cell changes during pregnancy in multiple sclerosis. Libraries were prepared by immunoSEQ multiplex PCR; TCRdb keeps only in-frame clonotypes and omits some of them. The sample shows tens of thousands of clones, roughly 90% of them seen only once. The CDR3 is 16 residues long. The V gene's germline CDR1 is MNHNS and CDR2 SASEGT. V lost 2 bases and J lost 5; bases outside the gene matches: 3. The receptor was derived from a female donor with multiple sclerosis, enrolled in a pregnancy study. Here the sequenced sample was CD4+ T cells from peripheral blood mononuclear cells, taken in the second trimester of pregnancy. The V and J genes are TRBV6-1 and TRBJ2-2; TRBD2 matches at 12 bases. CDR3 in amino acids: CASSETSGRSTGELFF. The CDR3, as DNA: TGTGCCAGCAGTGAAACTAGCGGGAGGTCGACCGGGGAGCTGTTTTTT.